Only a few counts were recorded for the clone carrying this T cell receptor (beta chain). This entry comes from a study of early T cells in non-severe SARS-CoV-2 infection. TCRdb processed the 5' RACE reads anew with MiXCR; each CDR3 protein has one entry. The data contain approximately 81,000 distinct CDR3 sequences, less than 15% of them singletons. The germline gives CDR1 SQVTM, CDR2 ANQGSEA. V lost 5 bases and J lost 0; bases outside the gene matches: 8. CDR3 size: 16 residues. The receptor comes from an adult who was a healthcare worker with PCR-confirmed SARS-CoV-2 infection or an uninfected control (not recorded which). The rearrangement uses TRBV29-1 and TRBJ2-2, with 8 bases fitting TRBD2. The sequenced sample was whole blood. The CDR3 here is CSVFERLAPNTGELFF. Here the CDR3 DNA reads TGCAGCGTTTTTGAGAGACTAGCGCCGAACACCGGGGAGCTGTTTTTT.